This is a list of T cell receptor beta chains from one sample in a study of cytotoxic CD8 clonotypes in ibrutinib-treated CLL. The assay was immunoSEQ multiplex PCR, and TCRdb's table has in-frame clones only and misses some. The sample records 140,000 or so clones, 75% to 85% being singletons. Sample: PBMCs, taken after 12 months of ibrutinib treatment. Receptors originate from a human donor with chronic lymphocytic leukemia. CDR3s include the opening cysteine and the closing phenylalanine or tryptophan. A D gene is named only where the DNA matches it firmly. The size of a clone is reported for some rows only, either as once, few or many, or as a class for expanded clones.

>TRBD1|TRBJ2-5|NA|TRBV18
TGTGCCAGCTCACTCCGGGACAGGGGAATTCAAGAGACCCAGTACTTC
CASSLRDRGIQETQYF
>NA|TRBJ2-1|NA|TRBV7-9
TGTGCCAGCAGCTTAACGCCCGGACAGAGCTCCTACAATGAGCAGTTCTTC
CASSLTPGQSSYNEQFF
>NA|TRBJ1-2|few|TRBV5-6
TGTGCCAGCGGGGGCCAGGGACTCCGAACCTACGGCTACACCTTC
CASGGQGLRTYGYTF
>TRBD2|TRBJ2-7|NA|TRBV18
TGTGCCAGCTCACCGGGGGGGAGGAGGCTCGAGCAGTACTTC
CASSPGGRRLEQYF
>NA|TRBJ1-1|NA|TRBV29-1
TGCAGCGCACGATGGGGACAACAACCGAACACTGAAGCTTTCTTT
CSARWGQQPNTEAFF
>NA|TRBJ2-5|NA|TRBV5-8
TGTGCCAGCAGCTTGGAAAGGAGGGAGACCCAGTACTTC
CASSLERRETQYF
>TRBD1|TRBJ2-7|NA|TRBV9
TGTGCCAGCAGCGTAGCGGGACAGGGGGTTTCCAACGAGCAGTACTTC
CASSVAGQGVSNEQYF
>TRBD1|TRBJ1-2|NA|TRBV5-1
TGCGCCAGCAGCTTGGAAACAGGGGTATTTGGCTACACCTTC
CASSLETGVFGYTF
>NA|TRBJ2-7|NA|TRBV5-1
TGCGCCAGCAGCAACCCCGGCCAAAGAGGATACGAGCAGTACTTC
CASSNPGQRGYEQYF
>NA|TRBJ1-1|NA|TRBV19
TGTGCCAGTAGTATAGATGAGGATGGGGGGACTGAAGCTTTCTTT
CASSIDEDGGTEAFF
>NA|TRBJ2-6|few|TRBV7-3
TGTGCCGTTGGAGGGTCTGGGGCCAACGTCCTGACTTTC
CAVGGSGANVLTF
>TRBD1|TRBJ1-4|NA|TRBV27
TGTGCCAGTCAGCCCCTCGGACAGGGGCGAAATGAAAAACTGTTTTTT
CASQPLGQGRNEKLFF
>TRBD1|TRBJ1-1|NA|TRBV18
TGTGCCAGCTCCCTAACAGGGGGCCGTGAAGCTTTCTTT
CASSLTGGREAFF
>NA|TRBJ1-5|few|TRBV27
TGTGCCAGCAGCTACCGGGGATACGGCAATCAGCCCCAGCATTTT
CASSYRGYGNQPQHF
>TRBD2|TRBJ2-3|once|TRBV28
TGTGCCAGCATCCAAAGATCTAGCGGGAGTACAGATACGCAGTATTTT
CASIQRSSGSTDTQYF
>NA|TRBJ1-2|NA|TRBV29-1
TGCAGCGTGGTCAAACTTGGCGGCTACACCTTC
CSVVKLGGYTF
>TRBD1|TRBJ1-2|NA|TRBV6-1
TGTGCCAGCAGTGGACCCCCAGGGGGCCTCAGCTATGGCTACACCTTC
CASSGPPGGLSYGYTF
>NA|TRBJ2-7|NA|TRBV29-1
TGCAGCGTTGAGGAATACCGGGACTCCTACGAGCAGTACTTC
CSVEEYRDSYEQYF
>TRBD1|TRBJ1-1|few|TRBV5-6
TGTGCCAGCAGCTCGGGACAGGGTGGAGCTTTCTTT
CASSSGQGGAFF
>NA|TRBJ1-3|NA|TRBV7-2
TGTGCCAGCAGCTTATCGGTTTCTGGAAACACCATATATTTT
CASSLSVSGNTIYF
>TRBD1|TRBJ2-1|NA|TRBV5-1
TGCGCCAGCGAGAGACAGGGTGAGCAGTTCTTC
CASERQGEQFF
>NA|TRBJ2-7|once|TRBV2
TGTGCCAGCAGTGAGGTGTCTGGTTACGAGCAGTACTTC
CASSEVSGYEQYF
>NA|TRBJ2-1|NA|TRBV4-3
TGCGCCAGCAGCCAAGGAAGGAGCCGGCATGAGCAGTTCTTC
CASSQGRSRHEQFF
>NA|TRBJ1-2|NA|TRBV2
TGTGCCAGCAGTGAACTCGGTGAGGGGGGGTACTATGGCTACACCTTC
CASSELGEGGYYGYTF
>NA|TRBJ2-2|NA|TRBV19
TGTGCCAGTAGTATATGGGAAAACACCGGGGAGCTGTTTTTT
CASSIWENTGELFF
>TRBD1|TRBJ1-2|NA|TRBV15
TGTGCCACCAGTATAACAGGGGCCCGCGGCTACACCTTC
CATSITGARGYTF
>NA|TRBJ2-3|NA|TRBV5-1
TGCGCCAGCAGCTCTCGGGCCCCCACAGATACGCAGTATTTT
CASSSRAPTDTQYF
>TRBD1|TRBJ1-1|few|TRBV19
TGTGCCAGTAGTTTTAGGACAGGCAAGAACACTGAAGCTTTCTTT
CASSFRTGKNTEAFF
>NA|TRBJ2-1|NA|TRBV28
TGTGCCAGCAGTAGAAGGCTATCCAATGAGCAGTTCTTC
CASSRRLSNEQFF
>NA|TRBJ2-1|NA|TRBV4-2
TGTGCCAGCAGCCAAGTCGAGCGGCCGGGGGATGAGCAGTTCTTC
CASSQVERPGDEQFF
>NA|TRBJ1-3|NA|TRBV4-2
TGTGCCAGCAGCCTCCCAGCAGGGAGGACCATATATTTT
CASSLPAGRTIYF
>TRBD2|TRBJ2-1|NA|TRBV7-8
TGTGCCAGCCTGAGTAGCGGGAGGACCTACAATGAGCAGTTCTTC
CASLSSGRTYNEQFF
>TRBD1|TRBJ1-2|NA|TRBV5-1
TGCGCCAGCAGCTTGGGCGCCGGGACAGGGACCGGCTACACCTTC
CASSLGAGTGTGYTF
>TRBD2|TRBJ2-2|NA|TRBV15
TGTGCCACCAGCAGTAGCGGGAAGAACACCGGGGAGCTGTTTTTT
CATSSSGKNTGELFF
>NA|TRBJ1-2|NA|TRBV30
TGTGCCTGGAGTCCAGGGGCCGGTGGCTACACCTTC
CAWSPGAGGYTF
>TRBD1|TRBJ2-7|NA|TRBV28
TGTGCCACAACGGACAGGTCAAAGCTTAGGCAGTACTTC
CATTDRSKLRQYF
>NA|TRBJ1-2|NA|TRBV6-5
TGTGCCAGCAAGGCGGGGTATGGCTACACCTTC
CASKAGYGYTF
>TRBD1|TRBJ2-3|NA|TRBV7-9
TGTGCCAGCAGCGTACCCCCCCTCCGGGACAGGGTGGATACGCAGTATTTT
CASSVPPLRDRVDTQYF
>TRBD2|TRBJ2-1|NA|TRBV5-1
TGCGCCAGCAGCGTCGGGACTAGCGGGGGAAATGAGCAGTTCTTC
CASSVGTSGGNEQFF
>TRBD2|TRBJ2-3|NA|TRBV4-3
TGCGCCAGCAGCCAAGGGACTAGCGGGAGTGGGACAGATACGCAGTATTTT
CASSQGTSGSGTDTQYF
>NA|TRBJ1-2|NA|TRBV14
TGTGCCAGCAGCCAAGTCGCTCTCGGGGAAATCTATGGCTACACCTTC
CASSQVALGEIYGYTF
>TRBD2|TRBJ2-7|NA|TRBV5-5
TGTGCCAGCAGCTTGGGAGCGGGAGGATCCTACGAGCAGTACTTC
CASSLGAGGSYEQYF
>NA|TRBJ2-3|NA|TRBV18
TGTGCCAGCTCACCACCCAAAGATACGCAGTATTTT
CASSPPKDTQYF
>NA|TRBJ1-2|NA|TRBV10-1
TGCGCCAGCAGTCGGGGGGCTAAGTATGGCTACACCTTC
CASSRGAKYGYTF
>NA|TRBJ2-3|NA|TRBV5-6
TGTGCCAGCAGCTTGGTATTGCTGGGCACAGATACGCAGTATTTT
CASSLVLLGTDTQYF
>NA|TRBJ1-2|NA|TRBV6-6
TGTGCCAGCAGTTACTCGAATGGTTATGGCTACACCTTC
CASSYSNGYGYTF
>TRBD2|TRBJ2-3|NA|TRBV4-3
TGCGCCAGCAGCCAAGCTGTGACTAGCGGACCTAGCACAGATACGCAGTATTTT
CASSQAVTSGPSTDTQYF
>NA|TRBJ2-7|NA|TRBV5-6
TGTGCCAGCAGCTTGATCAGGGGCCCCTACGAGCAGTACTTC
CASSLIRGPYEQYF
>NA|TRBJ2-5|NA|TRBV14
TGTGCCAGCAGTCCCGGACCGGGTCGGACCCAGTACTTC
CASSPGPGRTQYF
>NA|TRBJ2-1|NA|TRBV7-3
TGTGCCAGCAGCTTAGCCGGGGGACAAGGCTATGAGCAGTTCTTC
CASSLAGGQGYEQFF
>NA|TRBJ2-4|NA|TRBV19
TGTGCCAGTAGTCACCAGGGCCTGGGGAACATTCAGTACTTC
CASSHQGLGNIQYF
>NA|TRBJ2-7|few|TRBV12-1
TGTGCCAGCAGCTTAGCGACTAGCGATTACGAGCAGTACTTC
CASSLATSDYEQYF
>NA|TRBJ2-6|once|TRBV7-5
TGTGTCAGAAGCCAGCGACGGGACTCTGGGGCCAACGTCCTGACTTTC
CVRSQRRDSGANVLTF
>TRBD1|TRBJ2-7|NA|TRBV5-4
TGTGCCAGCAGCCAGGACAGGGGGTTCCACGAGCAGTACTTC
CASSQDRGFHEQYF
>TRBD1|TRBJ1-1|NA|TRBV5-4
TGTGCCAGCAGCACCGGACAGGGTCCGAACACTGAAGCTTTCTTT
CASSTGQGPNTEAFF